One and the same sample provided the 21 T cell receptor beta chains below, sequenced in a study of CD8+CD57+ T cells in acquired aplastic anemia. The sequenced patients had an expansion of CD8+CD57+ cells seen by flow cytometry. Genomic DNA acted as the template from which TCR beta VDJ combination and CDR3 sequence profiling were carried out. In TCRdb, the reads were re-called with MiXCR into one record per CDR3 protein. The sample records 270,000 or so distinct CDR3 sequences, approximately 80% being singletons. The source material was sorted CD4+, CD8+, or CD8+CD57+ T cells (not recorded which) from PBMCs. The source is a human donor with aplastic anemia.

In regard to this clonotype: The CDR3 does not end in the conserved phenylalanine or tryptophan, so this is likely a read error. The DNA is omitted, as the CDR3 cannot be located on it reliably, and the CDR3 follows TCRdb's listing. The J gene is TRBJ2-2, the V gene TRBV2; the DNA was not used to check the table's D call, TRBD2. The length of the CDR3 is 12 amino acids, counting both ends. CDR1 and CDR2 from the germline V gene are SNHLY and FYNNEI. The CDR3: CASSLVPGGVFY.

CDR3 residues: CASSVGSDTRDFTQYF. In nucleotides, the CDR3 is TGTGCCAGCAGCGTAGGGTCAGATACGCGGGATTTTACCCAGTACTTC. This rearrangement joins TRBV9 to TRBJ2-5, with D possibly TRBD2 on 6 matching bases. The germline V gene encodes CDR1 SGDLS and CDR2 YYNGEE. The V end was cut by 0 bases, the J end by 8 bases, with 20 bases between. This CDR3 has 16 amino acids.

The chain couples TRBV12-5 to TRBJ2-3; the match to TRBD2 covers 10 bases. The CDR3 covers 17 residues. Germline V lookup: CDR1 LGHNT, CDR2 FRNRAP. The V segment lost 2 bases and the J segment 0 bases; nucleotides outside the gene matches: 5. The CDR3: CASGLLWTSGSTDTQYF. CDR3 in DNA: TGTGCTAGTGGTTTGCTATGGACTAGCGGCAGCACAGATACGCAGTATTTT.

A remark on this clonotype: Likely a read error: the CDR3 ends without its conserved phenylalanine or tryptophan. No DNA is shown, since the ends of the CDR3 on it are uncertain; the CDR3 is the one TCRdb lists. The J gene is TRBJ2-4, the V gene TRBV2; TRBD2, the table's D call, was not compared with the DNA. The germline V gene has CDR1 SNHLY and CDR2 FYNNEI. Inclusive of both ends, the CDR3 amounts to 12 amino acids. CDR3: CASSGAGDGEYY.

The sample holds one count of this clonotype. Given the absence of the conserved phenylalanine or tryptophan at the CDR3 end, a read error is likely. The DNA is omitted, as the CDR3 cannot be located on it reliably, and the CDR3 follows TCRdb's listing. CDR3 region: CASSLEPFREEYL. V and J are TRBV7-8 and TRBJ2-7; the D segment call TRBD2 is taken from the table without a DNA check. Germline V gives CDR1 SGHVS, CDR2 FQNEAQ. Termini included, the CDR3 measures 13 amino acids.

In its sample, this clonotype was seen a few times. No conserved phenylalanine or tryptophan ends this CDR3, so it is likely a read error. The chain carries TRBV7-8 and TRBJ2-1; 11 bases map to TRBD2. Trimming took 5 bases from V and 8 from J; bases not matched to a gene: 8. Germline V gene sequence: CDR1 SGHVS, CDR2 FQNEAQ. The CDR3 is 15 amino acids. CDR3 DNA: TGTGCCAGCAGCGGGGGGACTAGCGGCATAGATGAGCAGTTCCTC. Its translation: CASSGGTSGIDEQFL.

This chain uses TRBV29-1 with TRBJ2-5; tentative D call: TRBD2 (5 bases). This CDR3 is built from 14 residues. Germline V CDR1 and CDR2: SQVTM, ANQGSEA. V lost 4 bases to trimming and J lost 4 bases, with 16 bases between them. The CDR3 sequence is CSVADFGGSETQYF. CDR3 nucleotides: TGCAGCGTTGCGGACTTCGGAGGTTCAGAGACCCAGTACTTC.

J is TRBJ2-1 and V is TRBV11-3; D not resolved. The CDR3 totals 16 residues. Germline values: CDR1 SGHNT, CDR2 YENEEA. Trimming left V 0 bases short and J 8 bases short, with 17 bases between. CDR3 bases: TGTGCCAGCAGCTTAGATCTGGACCGGTACAATTATGAGCAGTTCTTC. This encodes CASSLDLDRYNYEQFF.

Comment on this clonotype: Without the conserved terminal phenylalanine or tryptophan, this CDR3 likely stems from a read error. The DNA is omitted, as the CDR3 cannot be located on it reliably, and the CDR3 follows TCRdb's listing. The chain recombines TRBV7-8 with TRBJ2-5. Germline lookup yields CDR1 SGHVS and CDR2 FQNEAQ. The CDR3 has 12 residues if both end residues are counted. Here the CDR3 reads CARRLAGETDTL.

This clonotype was counted many times. A clone one base away is much larger, so this may be a read error. This sequence joins TRBV12-5 and TRBJ1-6; the match to TRBD1 covers 8 bases. The junction had 6 bases not matched to a gene; V was cut back by 7 bases and J by 7 bases. Germline V gene lookup returns CDR1 LGHNT and CDR2 FRNRAP. CDR3 size: 14 residues. CDR3 region: CASAPGTGNSPLHF. In DNA form, the CDR3 reads TGTGCTAGTGCCCCCGGGACAGGCAATTCACCCCTCCACTTT.

This sequence joins TRBV5-4 and TRBJ2-1; TRBD1 aligns across 11 bases. Germline lookup yields CDR1 SGHNT and CDR2 YYREEE (reference sequence). The V gene end was trimmed by 4 bases and the J gene end by 8 bases; junction bases not matched to a gene: 8. This CDR3 is 15 amino acids long. The CDR3 spells CASSTDRGLVDEQFF. CDR3 DNA: TGTGCCAGCAGCACGGACAGGGGGCTCGTAGATGAGCAGTTCTTC. Looking up the rest from reference TRBV5-4 and TRBJ2-1 gives the full variable domain: ETGVTQSPTHLIKTRGQQVTLRCSSQSGHNTVSWYQQALGQGPQFIFQYYREEENGRGNFPPRFSGLQFPNYSSELNVNALELDDSALYLCASSTDRGLVDEQFFGPGTRLTVL.

This clonotype was seen at least ten times. The rearrangement joins TRBV7-9 to TRBJ1-3; D is perhaps TRBD1 (5 bases). The CDR3 runs 17 residues. Germline V gene sequence: CDR1 SEHNR, CDR2 FQNEAQ (reference sequence). Deletions cut 1 base from V and 0 bases from J, with 13 bases between. Here the CDR3 reads CASSLDPTGLSGNTIYF. CDR3 sequence (DNA): TGTGCCAGCAGCTTAGATCCCACAGGCCTCTCTGGAAACACCATATATTTT.

As concerns this clonotype: The CDR3 end shows no conserved phenylalanine or tryptophan, and so a read error is likely. The limits of the CDR3 on the DNA are not certain, so only TCRdb's listed CDR3 is given. The chain employs TRBV2 and TRBJ1-6; the D call TRBD1 from the table was never checked on the DNA. The length of the CDR3 is 15 amino acids, counting both ends. Germline loops: CDR1 SNHLY, CDR2 FYNNEI. The CDR3 loop reads CASGGGGTDKSYFHP.

This clonotype was detected only once. One junction end does not reproduce the germline sequence, and a read error may be involved. This chain joins TRBV2 and TRBJ2-4; a weak D match, TRBD1 (6 bases). The CDR3 runs to 12 residues. From germline, CDR1 is SNHLY and CDR2 FYNNEI. Here the CDR3 DNA reads TGTGCCAGCGGGGGCGGTGGGACAATTCAGCACTTT. Translated, it gives CASGGGGTIQHF.

Remarks on this clonotype: This is likely a read error, given that the CDR3 carries no conserved phenylalanine or tryptophan at its end. The limits of the CDR3 on the DNA are not certain, so only TCRdb's listed CDR3 is given. The chain couples TRBV7-2 to TRBJ2-3; TRBD2, the D gene given by the table, was not confirmed from the DNA. Germline CDR1 SGHTA, CDR2 FQGNSA. From its first to its last residue, the CDR3 has 13 amino acids. This CDR3 is CASSYGGGPDTQY.

This clonotype has just one count. Relative to the germline gene, one junction end is altered; a read error may explain this. The chain recombines TRBV19 with TRBJ1-1; no reliable D call. The CDR3 loop spans 15 amino acids. The germline V gene has CDR1 LNHDA and CDR2 SQIVND (reference sequence). The CDR3 DNA reads TGTGCCAGTAGCTTAGATCTGGCAGGCAACAATGAAGCTTTCTTT. This sequence encodes CASSLDLAGNNEAFF.

Points on this clonotype: The junction does not match germline at one end; this may be a read error. V usage is TRBV10-3 and J usage is TRBJ1-1, with 7 bases fitting TRBD1. This CDR3 has 16 amino acids. The V gene's germline CDR1 is ENHRY and CDR2 SYGVKD. The CDR3 spells CASSESSAGGNTEAFF. The CDR3 bases are TGTGCCAGCAGTGAGTCCTCAGCAGGGGGAAATACTGAAGCTTTCTTT.

This clonotype was seen more than once but under ten times. The rearrangement uses TRBV5-5 and TRBJ2-4; D gene ambiguous. V was trimmed by 2 bases and J by 6 bases, leaving 6 bases between them. The CDR3 runs to 12 residues. The germline V gene has CDR1 SGHKS and CDR2 YYEKEE (reference sequence). The CDR3 sequence: CASSFQRNIQYF. Here the CDR3 DNA reads TGTGCCAGCAGCTTTCAAAGAAACATTCAGTACTTC.

A single count supports this clonotype. The CDR3: CASSDVGGGAEAFF. CDR3 nucleotides: TGTGCCAGCAGTGATGTAGGGGGAGGGGCTGAAGCTTTCTTT. The V call is TRBV25-1, the J call TRBJ1-1; TRBD1 might be the D (6 bases). This CDR3 region has 14 residues. Germline assignment: CDR1 MGHDK and CDR2 SYGVNS. Trimming removed 3 bases at V and 6 bases at J, with 14 bases between.

Notes on this clonotype: Likely a read error: the CDR3 ends without its conserved phenylalanine or tryptophan. The limits of the CDR3 on the DNA are not certain, so only TCRdb's listed CDR3 is given. The J gene is TRBJ2-1, the V gene TRBV2; TRBD1 was called by the table and not checked on the DNA. With termini counted, the CDR3 has 16 amino acids. Germline CDR1 SNHLY, CDR2 FYNNEI. CDR3 region: CASGDGGRDTQDEGPG.

The chain carries TRBV7-9 and TRBJ1-2, with D unclear. Germline V gene sequence: CDR1 SEHNR, CDR2 FQNEAQ (reference sequence). The length of the CDR3 is 15 residues. The germline V and J ends were trimmed by 0 bases and 0 bases, with 8 bases remaining between them. CDR3 coding DNA: TGTGCCAGCAGCTTAGCGGAGTTATCTAACTATGGCTACACCTTC. Translated, it gives CASSLAELSNYGYTF. The variable domain in full, completed from reference TRBV7-9 and TRBJ1-2, reads DTGVSQNPRHKITKRGQNVTFRCDPISEHNRLYWYRQTLGQGPEFLTYFQNEAQLEKSRLLSDRFSAERPKGSFSTLEIQRTEQGDSAMYLCASSLAELSNYGYTFGSGTRLTVV.